These 13 T cell receptor beta chains came from one sample sequenced in a study of cytotoxic CD8 clonotypes in ibrutinib-treated CLL. Assay: immunoSEQ multiplex PCR; the TCRdb copy retains only in-frame clones and omits some. The table includes 100,000 to 150,000 clones, approximately 85% detected once. The specimen was PBMCs, collected after 24 months of ibrutinib treatment. These receptors were collected from a human donor with chronic lymphocytic leukemia.

This chain uses TRBV27 with TRBJ1-2; D remains unclear. Germline V CDR1 and CDR2: MNHEY, SMNVEV (reference sequence). The V and J ends lost 1 base and 5 bases respectively, with 11 bases between them. The CDR3 has 14 residues. The CDR3 nucleotides are TGTGCCAGCAGTTTATACGGGGTAGGGTATGGCTACACCTTC. This encodes CASSLYGVGYGYTF.

This clone was found a few times. The CDR3 protein is CASSQLLNLGSYNEQFF. CDR3 bases: TGCGCCAGCAGCCAATTACTGAACTTGGGGTCCTACAATGAGCAGTTCTTC. This chain links TRBV4-3 with TRBJ2-1, with unresolved D. The V gene's germline CDR1 is LGHNA and CDR2 YSLEER. Deletions cut 2 bases from V and 1 base from J, with 15 bases between. The CDR3 spans 17 residues.

This clone was observed a handful of times. V usage is TRBV28 and J usage is TRBJ2-7; TRBD1 matches 9 bases. After removal of 6 bases from V and 4 bases from J, the junction contained 7 bases not matched to a gene. The length of the CDR3 is 14 residues. Germline CDR1 is MDHEN and CDR2 is SYDVKM. CDR3 sequence (DNA): TGTGCCAGCAGCACGGACAGGGGCTTATACGAGCAGTACTTC. Translating gives CASSTDRGLYEQYF.

The chain has TRBV7-9 and TRBJ1-5; TRBD1 matches 8 bases. Germline V gene lookup returns CDR1 SEHNR and CDR2 FQNEAQ (reference sequence). The CDR3 is made up of 19 amino acids. V lost 4 bases and J lost 4; bases outside the gene matches: 18. The CDR3 region is CASSSGGQGKGFRNQPQHF. The CDR3 DNA reads TGTGCCAGCAGCTCCGGTGGACAGGGTAAGGGATTCCGGAATCAGCCCCAGCATTTT. Using reference TRBV7-9 and TRBJ1-5 for the parts outside the CDR3, the full variable domain is DTGVSQNPRHKITKRGQNVTFRCDPISEHNRLYWYRQTLGQGPEFLTYFQNEAQLEKSRLLSDRFSAERPKGSFSTLEIQRTEQGDSAMYLCASSSGGQGKGFRNQPQHFGDGTRLSIL.

CDR3 coding DNA: TGTGCCAGCAGTTTAAGGGGGAGAAACACTGAAGCTTTCTTT. This codes for CASSLRGRNTEAFF. The V call is TRBV27, the J call TRBJ1-1; tentative D call: TRBD1 (6 bases). The CDR3 runs 14 residues. The germline V and J ends were trimmed by 2 bases and 2 bases, with 9 bases remaining between them. In germline, CDR1 is MNHEY, CDR2 SMNVEV (reference sequence).

This clone was detected once. The chain has TRBV28 and TRBJ1-6; D possibly corresponds to TRBD1 (5 bases). CDR1 and CDR2 from the germline V gene are MDHEN and SYDVKM. The V end lost 2 bases, the J end lost 8 bases, and 16 bases lay between the germline ends. The length of the CDR3 is 16 residues. The CDR3 here is CASSLRGAGYDSPLHF. The CDR3 DNA sequence: TGTGCCAGCAGTTTACGGGGCGCGGGGTACGATTCACCCCTCCACTTT.

As regards this clone: A read error may produce the germline difference seen at one junction end. The V call is TRBV5-4, the J call TRBJ1-1; no reliable D call. The CDR3 contains 11 residues. Germline V gives CDR1 SGHNT, CDR2 YYREEE (reference sequence). The CDR3 sequence is CASSLGAELIF. In nucleotides, the CDR3 is TGTGCCAGCAGCTTGGGGGCCGAGCTGATCTTT.

The chain couples TRBV5-1 to TRBJ1-6; TRBD1 agrees at 7 bases. CDR3 length equals 17 residues. Germline CDR1 and CDR2: SGHRS and YFSETQ. Trimming removed 3 bases from V and 5 bases from J; junction bases left unmatched: 11. As DNA, the CDR3 is TGCGCCAGCAGCTGGGGGAGGACAGGCCGAGATAATTCACCCCTCCACTTT. It yields the protein CASSWGRTGRDNSPLHF.

The gene calls are TRBV28 and TRBJ1-1; maybe TRBD1 (6 bases). Trimming shortened V by 6 bases and J by 4 bases, and 12 bases separated the two germline ends. CDR1 is MDHEN, CDR2 SYDVKM, per germline. The length of the CDR3 is 13 residues. CDR3 sequence (DNA): TGTGCCAGCAGCCGCGGACAGAGCACTGAAGCTTTCTTT. This codes for CASSRGQSTEAFF.

This CDR3 reads CASSISGKNTEAFF. In nucleotides, the CDR3 is TGTGCCAGTAGTATAAGCGGTAAGAACACTGAAGCTTTCTTT. The chain carries TRBV19 and TRBJ1-1, with no clear D. Germline V gene lookup returns CDR1 LNHDA and CDR2 SQIVND (reference sequence). The CDR3 has 14 amino acids. V was shortened by 2 bases and J by 1 base, with 8 bases between the two germline ends.

This clone was counted between two and nine times. Other DNA variants within this sample encode the same CDR3. V gene TRBV5-1 combines with J gene TRBJ1-2, with TRBD1 identical over 7 bases. The CDR3 has 14 residues. Germline-derived CDR1 and CDR2 are SGHRS and YFSETQ. With V trimmed by 0 bases and J by 5 bases, 4 bases remained unmatched. CDR3 amino acids: CASSLGQGGYGYTF. CDR3 DNA: TGCGCCAGCAGCTTGGGACAGGGAGGGTATGGCTACACCTTC. Full variable domain (missing parts from reference TRBV5-1 and TRBJ1-2): KAGVTQTPRYLIKTRGQQVTLSCSPISGHRSVSWYQQTPGQGLQFLFEYFSETQRNKGNFPGRFSGRQFSNSRSEMNVSTLELGDSALYLCASSLGQGGYGYTFGSGTRLTVV.

The CDR3 reads CASSYSAGRSSYEQYF. The CDR3, as DNA: TGTGCCAGCAGTTACTCGGCCGGAAGGAGCTCCTACGAGCAGTACTTC. The chain combines TRBV6-5 with TRBJ2-7, with D hard to call. Germline CDR1 is MNHEY and CDR2 is SVGAGI. This CDR3 spans 16 amino acids. V lost 0 bases and J 0 bases, leaving 12 bases between the germline ends.

In this sample, this clone turned up a few times. The rearrangement uses TRBV5-6 and TRBJ1-6; D remains ambiguous. CDR1 SGHDT and CDR2 YYEEEE come from the germline V gene. CDR3 length: 15 amino acids. V lost 0 bases, J lost 4 bases, and 8 bases lay in between. The CDR3 loop reads CASSLVGRYNSPLHF. In DNA, the CDR3 is TGTGCCAGCAGCTTGGTTGGACGGTATAATTCACCCCTCCACTTT.